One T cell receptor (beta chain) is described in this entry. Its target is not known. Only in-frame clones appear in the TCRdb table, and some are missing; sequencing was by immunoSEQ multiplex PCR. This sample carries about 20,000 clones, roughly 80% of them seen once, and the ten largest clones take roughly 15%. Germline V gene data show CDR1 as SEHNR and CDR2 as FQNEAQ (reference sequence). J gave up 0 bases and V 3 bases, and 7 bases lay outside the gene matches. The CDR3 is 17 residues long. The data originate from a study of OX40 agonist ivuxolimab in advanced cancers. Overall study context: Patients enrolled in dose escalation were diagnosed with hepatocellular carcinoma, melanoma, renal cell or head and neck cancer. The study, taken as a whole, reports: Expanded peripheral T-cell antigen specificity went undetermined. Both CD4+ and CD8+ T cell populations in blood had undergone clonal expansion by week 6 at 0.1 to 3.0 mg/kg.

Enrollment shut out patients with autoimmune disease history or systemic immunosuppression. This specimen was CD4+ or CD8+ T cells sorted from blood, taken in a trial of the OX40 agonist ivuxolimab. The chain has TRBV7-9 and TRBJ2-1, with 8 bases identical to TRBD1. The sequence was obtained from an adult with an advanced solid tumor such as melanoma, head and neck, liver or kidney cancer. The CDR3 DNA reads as TGTGCCAGCAGCTTTCCAACCGGGACAGGCTCCTACAATGAGCAGTTCTTC. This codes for CASSFPTGTGSYNEQFF.